Shown below are 9 T cell receptor beta chains from a single sample sequenced in a study of blood T cell repertoires in COVID-19. Assay: immunoSEQ multiplex PCR; the TCRdb copy retains only in-frame clones and omits some. The sample gives 200,000 or so clones, roughly 80% of which show up once; roughly 1.3% is in the top ten. Sample: PBMCs or T cells enriched from blood (not recorded which). The receptors stem from a woman in her forties with acute COVID-19.

DNA for the CDR3: TGTGCCATCAGTGAGTCGACTCGACAGTTCCTCGCTGGAAACACCATATATTTT. Translation: CAISESTRQFLAGNTIYF. The V and J genes are TRBV10-3 and TRBJ1-3; D perhaps matches TRBD1 (5 bases). The CDR3 extends over 18 amino acids. Between the trimmed V and J ends, which lost 0 bases and 2 bases, there was a span of 17 bases. Germline assignment: CDR1 ENHRY and CDR2 SYGVKD.

The rearrangement links TRBV4-3 to TRBJ2-5, with 11 bases identical to TRBD2. CDR1 is LGHNA, CDR2 YSLEER, per germline. The CDR3 has 16 amino acids. The ends lost 0 bases at V and 3 bases at J; junction bases unmatched: 3. The DNA for the CDR3 is TGCGCCAGCAGCCAAGAGAGGGGACTAGCGGAAGAGACCCAGTACTTC. This codes for CASSQERGLAEETQYF.

The J gene is TRBJ1-2, the V gene TRBV10-2; 7 bases are shared with TRBD1. Germline V CDR1 and CDR2: WSHSY, SAAADI. The CDR3 totals 19 residues. V shed 0 bases and J 1 base; nucleotides not matched to a gene: 14. The CDR3 loop reads CASSESLGQTNRDNYGYTF. DNA of the CDR3: TGCGCCAGCAGTGAGTCGCTGGGACAGACGAATCGAGATAACTATGGCTACACCTTC.

The chain links TRBV19 to TRBJ1-6; D gene unclear. CDR1 and CDR2 from the germline V gene are LNHDA and SQIVND (reference sequence). This CDR3 is 13 amino acids long. Trimming shortened V by 10 bases and J by 0 bases, and 7 bases separated the two germline ends. CDR3 DNA: TGTGCCACCCGGAGCTCCTATAATTCACCCCTCCACTTT. Its translation: CATRSSYNSPLHF. Variable domain in full (rest from reference TRBV19 and TRBJ1-6): DGGITQSPKYLFRKEGQNVTLSCEQNLNHDAMYWYRQDPGQGLRLIYYSQIVNDFQKGDIAEGYSVSREKKESFPLTVTSAQKNPTAFYLCATRSSYNSPLHFGNGTRLTVT.

The chain uses TRBV4-3 and TRBJ2-3; 15 bases are a match to TRBD2. The junction had 7 bases not matched to a gene; V was cut back by 0 bases and J by 6 bases. CDR3 length equals 18 residues. Germline loops: CDR1 LGHNA, CDR2 YSLEER. The CDR3 loop reads CASSQDGTSGGFRDTQYF. As DNA, the CDR3 is TGCGCCAGCAGCCAAGACGGGACTAGCGGGGGGTTCCGGGATACGCAGTATTTT.

The V call is TRBV19, the J call TRBJ2-3; no definite D call. Looked up from germline, CDR1 is LNHDA and CDR2 is SQIVND (reference sequence). V lost 5 bases to trimming and J lost 6 bases, with 9 bases between them. CDR3 length: 12 amino acids. CDR3 sequence reads: CASSGGHDTQYF. The CDR3 coding sequence is TGTGCCAGTAGTGGTGGGCATGATACGCAGTATTTT.

This chain joins TRBV7-9 and TRBJ1-1; D not certain. Germline V lookup: CDR1 SEHNR, CDR2 FQNEAQ (reference sequence). This CDR3 is built from 13 residues. Trimming removed 5 bases at V and 3 bases at J, with 10 bases between. The CDR3 reads CASSREADTEAFF. The DNA for the CDR3 is TGTGCCAGCAGCCGAGAAGCGGACACTGAAGCTTTCTTT. The full variable domain, with the rest looked up from reference TRBV7-9 and TRBJ1-1, is DTGVSQNPRHKITKRGQNVTFRCDPISEHNRLYWYRQTLGQGPEFLTYFQNEAQLEKSRLLSDRFSAERPKGSFSTLEIQRTEQGDSAMYLCASSREADTEAFFGQGTRLTVV.

The chain links TRBV5-5 to TRBJ2-1, with 8 bases lining up with TRBD2. In germline, CDR1 is SGHKS, CDR2 YYEKEE (reference sequence). The ends lost 4 bases at V and 0 bases at J; junction bases unmatched: 12. CDR3 length: 18 amino acids. The CDR3 loop is CASSQRELAAGSYNEQFF. The CDR3 DNA reads as TGTGCCAGCAGCCAAAGAGAACTAGCGGCCGGCTCCTACAATGAGCAGTTCTTC.

The gene calls are TRBV19 and TRBJ1-1; D is ambiguous. This CDR3 region has 15 residues. Germline assignment: CDR1 LNHDA and CDR2 SQIVND (reference sequence). The ends were cut back, 1 base at V and 0 bases at J, with 9 bases in the middle. CDR3 residues: CASSIGFRLNTEAFF. CDR3 in DNA: TGTGCCAGTAGTATAGGATTCAGATTGAACACTGAAGCTTTCTTT.